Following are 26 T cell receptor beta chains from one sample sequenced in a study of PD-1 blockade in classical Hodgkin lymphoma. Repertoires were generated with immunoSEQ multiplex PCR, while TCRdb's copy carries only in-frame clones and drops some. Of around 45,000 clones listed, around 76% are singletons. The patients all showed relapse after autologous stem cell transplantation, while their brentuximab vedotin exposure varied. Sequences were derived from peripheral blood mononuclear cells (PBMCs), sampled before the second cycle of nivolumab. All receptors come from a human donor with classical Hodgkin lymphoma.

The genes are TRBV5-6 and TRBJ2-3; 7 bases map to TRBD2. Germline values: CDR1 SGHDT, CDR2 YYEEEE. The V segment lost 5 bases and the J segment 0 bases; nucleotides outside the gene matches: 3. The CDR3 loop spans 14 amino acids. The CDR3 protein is CASSERGSTDTQYF. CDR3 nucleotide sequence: TGTGCCAGCAGTGAGCGGGGTAGCACAGATACGCAGTATTTT.

In DNA, the CDR3 is TGTGCCAGCAGAAGGGACAGCTACGAGCAGTACTTC. It encodes CASRRDSYEQYF. The V and J genes are TRBV6-5 and TRBJ2-7, with 7 bases that match TRBD1. The length of the CDR3 is 12 residues. J was trimmed by 3 bases and V by 6 bases; bases with no gene match: 2. CDR1 and CDR2 (germline): MNHEY, SVGAGI.

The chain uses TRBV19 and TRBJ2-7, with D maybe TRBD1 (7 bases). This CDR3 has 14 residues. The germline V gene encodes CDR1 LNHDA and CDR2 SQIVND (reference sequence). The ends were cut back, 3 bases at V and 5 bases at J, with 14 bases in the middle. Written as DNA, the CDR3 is TGTGCCAGTAGTATCGCAGGGGGGCTTCACGAGCAGTACTTC. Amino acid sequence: CASSIAGGLHEQYF.

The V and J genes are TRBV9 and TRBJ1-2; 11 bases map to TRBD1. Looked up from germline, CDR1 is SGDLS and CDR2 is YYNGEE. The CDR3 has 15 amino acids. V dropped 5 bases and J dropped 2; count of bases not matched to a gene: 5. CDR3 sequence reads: CASSLGQGANYGYTF. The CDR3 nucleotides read TGTGCCAGCAGTTTAGGACAGGGGGCAAACTATGGCTACACCTTC.

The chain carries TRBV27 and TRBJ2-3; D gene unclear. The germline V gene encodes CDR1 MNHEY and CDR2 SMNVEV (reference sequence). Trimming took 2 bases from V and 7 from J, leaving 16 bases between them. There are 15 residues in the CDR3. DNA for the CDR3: TGTGCCAGCAGTTTAGGGTTTGCCGTCTTGAATACGCAGTATTTT. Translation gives CASSLGFAVLNTQYF.

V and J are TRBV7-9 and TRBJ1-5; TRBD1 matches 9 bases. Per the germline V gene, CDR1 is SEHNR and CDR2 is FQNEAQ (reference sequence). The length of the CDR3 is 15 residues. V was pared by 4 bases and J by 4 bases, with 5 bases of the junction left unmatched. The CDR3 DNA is TGTGCCAGCAGCTCATCCGACAGGGGGAATCAGCCCCAGCATTTT. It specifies CASSSSDRGNQPQHF.

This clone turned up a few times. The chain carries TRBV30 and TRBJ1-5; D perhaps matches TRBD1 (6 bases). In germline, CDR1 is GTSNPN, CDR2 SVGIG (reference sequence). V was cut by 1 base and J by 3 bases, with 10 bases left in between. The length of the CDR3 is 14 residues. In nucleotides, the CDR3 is TGTGCCTGGAGTGATGGGGGGGCCAATCAGCCCCAGCATTTT. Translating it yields CAWSDGGANQPQHF.

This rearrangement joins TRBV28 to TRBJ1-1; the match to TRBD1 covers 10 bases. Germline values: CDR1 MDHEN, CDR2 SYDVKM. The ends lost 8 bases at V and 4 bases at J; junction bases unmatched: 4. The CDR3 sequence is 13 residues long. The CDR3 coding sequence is TGTGCCAGCGGACAGGGGGGCGTCACTGAAGCTTTCTTT. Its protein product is CASGQGGVTEAFF.

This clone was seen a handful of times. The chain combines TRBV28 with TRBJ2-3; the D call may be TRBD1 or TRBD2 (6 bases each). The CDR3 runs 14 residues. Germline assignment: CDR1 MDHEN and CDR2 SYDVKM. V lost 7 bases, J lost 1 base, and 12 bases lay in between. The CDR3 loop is CASTKRGGTDTQYF. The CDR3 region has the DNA TGTGCCAGCACGAAAAGGGGGGGCACAGATACGCAGTATTTT. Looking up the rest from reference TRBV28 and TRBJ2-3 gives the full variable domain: DVKVTQSSRYLVKRTGEKVFLECVQDMDHENMFWYRQDPGLGLRLIYFSYDVKMKEKGDIPEGYSVSREKKERFSLILESASTNQTSMYLCASTKRGGTDTQYFGPGTRLTVL.

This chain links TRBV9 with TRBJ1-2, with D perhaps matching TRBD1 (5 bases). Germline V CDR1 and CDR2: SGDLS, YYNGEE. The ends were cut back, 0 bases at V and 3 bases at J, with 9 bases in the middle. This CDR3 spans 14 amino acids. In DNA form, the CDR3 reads TGTGCCAGCAGCGTAGAATCGGGGGACTATGGCTACACCTTC. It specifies CASSVESGDYGYTF.

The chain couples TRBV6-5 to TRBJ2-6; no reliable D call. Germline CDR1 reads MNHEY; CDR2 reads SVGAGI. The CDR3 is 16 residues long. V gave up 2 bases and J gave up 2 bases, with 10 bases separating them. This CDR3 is CASSYSPSTGANVLTF. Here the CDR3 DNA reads TGTGCCAGCAGTTACAGTCCGTCCACTGGGGCCAACGTCCTGACTTTC.

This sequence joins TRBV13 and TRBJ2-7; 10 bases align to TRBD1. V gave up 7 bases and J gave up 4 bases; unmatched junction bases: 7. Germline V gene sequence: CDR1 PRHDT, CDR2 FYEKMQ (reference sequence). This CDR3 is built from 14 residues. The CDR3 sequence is CASTVDRGSYEQYF. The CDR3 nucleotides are TGTGCCAGCACCGTGGACAGGGGGAGTTACGAGCAGTACTTC.

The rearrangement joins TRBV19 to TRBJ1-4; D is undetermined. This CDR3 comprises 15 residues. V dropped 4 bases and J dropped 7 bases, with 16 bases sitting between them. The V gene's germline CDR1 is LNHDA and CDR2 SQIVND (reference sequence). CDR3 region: CASSSREWISEKLFF. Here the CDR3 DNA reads TGTGCCAGTAGTAGCCGGGAGTGGATCAGTGAAAAACTGTTTTTT.

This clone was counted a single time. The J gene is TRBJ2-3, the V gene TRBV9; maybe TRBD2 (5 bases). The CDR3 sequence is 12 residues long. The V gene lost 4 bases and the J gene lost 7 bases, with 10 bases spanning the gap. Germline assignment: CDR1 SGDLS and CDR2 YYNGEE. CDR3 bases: TGTGCCAGCAGCCCAATGACTAATACGCAGTATTTT. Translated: CASSPMTNTQYF.

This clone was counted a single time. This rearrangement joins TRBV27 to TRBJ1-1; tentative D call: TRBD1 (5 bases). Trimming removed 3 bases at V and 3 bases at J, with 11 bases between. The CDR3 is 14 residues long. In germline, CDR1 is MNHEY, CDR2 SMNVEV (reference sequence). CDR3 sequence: CASSFQGWDTEAFF. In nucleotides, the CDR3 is TGTGCCAGCAGTTTCCAGGGTTGGGACACTGAAGCTTTCTTT.

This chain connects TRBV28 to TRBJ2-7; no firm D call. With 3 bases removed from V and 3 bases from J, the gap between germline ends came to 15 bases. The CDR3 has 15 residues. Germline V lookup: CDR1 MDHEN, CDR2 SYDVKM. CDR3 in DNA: TGTGCCAGCAGTTTCCTCGACCCACCTGACTACGAGCAGTACTTC. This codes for CASSFLDPPDYEQYF. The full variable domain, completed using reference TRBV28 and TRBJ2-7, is DVKVTQSSRYLVKRTGEKVFLECVQDMDHENMFWYRQDPGLGLRLIYFSYDVKMKEKGDIPEGYSVSREKKERFSLILESASTNQTSMYLCASSFLDPPDYEQYFGPGTRLTVT.

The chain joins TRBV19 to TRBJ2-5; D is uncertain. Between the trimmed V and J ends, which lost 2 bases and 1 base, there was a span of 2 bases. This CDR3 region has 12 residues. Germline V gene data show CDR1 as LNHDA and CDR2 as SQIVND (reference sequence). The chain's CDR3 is CASSISQETQYF. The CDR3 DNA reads TGTGCCAGTAGTATAAGCCAAGAGACCCAGTACTTC.

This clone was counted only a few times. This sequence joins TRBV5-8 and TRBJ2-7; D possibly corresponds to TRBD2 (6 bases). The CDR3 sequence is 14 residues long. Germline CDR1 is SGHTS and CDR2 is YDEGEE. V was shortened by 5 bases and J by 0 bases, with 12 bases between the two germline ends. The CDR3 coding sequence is TGTGCCAGCAGTTTTAGCGGAAACTCCTACGAGCAGTACTTC. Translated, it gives CASSFSGNSYEQYF.

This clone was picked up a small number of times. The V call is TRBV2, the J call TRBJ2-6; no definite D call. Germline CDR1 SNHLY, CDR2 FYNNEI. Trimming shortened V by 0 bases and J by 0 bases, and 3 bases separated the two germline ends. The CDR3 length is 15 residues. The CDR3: CASSEALSGANVLTF. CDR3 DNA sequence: TGTGCCAGCAGTGAAGCCCTCTCTGGGGCCAACGTCCTGACTTTC.

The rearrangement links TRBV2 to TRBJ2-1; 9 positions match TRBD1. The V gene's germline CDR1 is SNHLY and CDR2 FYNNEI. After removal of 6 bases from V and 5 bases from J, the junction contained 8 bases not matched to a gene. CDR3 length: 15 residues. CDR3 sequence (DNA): TGTGCCAGCAGCGAACCGGGACAGGGTAACAATGAGCAGTTCTTC. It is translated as CASSEPGQGNNEQFF. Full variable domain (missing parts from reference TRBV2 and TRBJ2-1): EPEVTQTPSHQVTQMGQEVILRCVPISNHLYFYWYRQILGQKVEFLVSFYNNEISEKSEIFDDQFSVERPDGSNFTLKIRSTKLEDSAMYFCASSEPGQGNNEQFFGPGTRLTVL.

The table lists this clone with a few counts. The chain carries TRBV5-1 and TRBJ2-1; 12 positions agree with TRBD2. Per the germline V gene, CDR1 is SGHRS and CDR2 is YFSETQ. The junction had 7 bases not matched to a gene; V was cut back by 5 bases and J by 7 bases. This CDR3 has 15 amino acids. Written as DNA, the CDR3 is TGCGCCAGCAGTCCGACTAGCGGGAGTGGTAATGAGCAGTTCTTC. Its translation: CASSPTSGSGNEQFF.

CDR3 nucleotides: TGTGCCAGCAGCCCACCGGGCCTATCCTACGAGCAGTACTTC. Translating it yields CASSPPGLSYEQYF. The chain combines TRBV7-8 with TRBJ2-7; unclear D gene. The CDR3 totals 14 residues. Germline V lookup: CDR1 SGHVS, CDR2 FQNEAQ. The V gene lost 5 bases and the J gene lost 1 base, with 12 bases spanning the gap. Looking up the rest from reference TRBV7-8 and TRBJ2-7 gives the full variable domain: GAGVSQSPRYKVAKRGQDVALRCDPISGHVSLFWYQQALGQGPEFLTYFQNEAQLDKSGLPSDRFFAERPEGSVSTLKIQRTQQEDSAVYLCASSPPGLSYEQYFGPGTRLTVT.

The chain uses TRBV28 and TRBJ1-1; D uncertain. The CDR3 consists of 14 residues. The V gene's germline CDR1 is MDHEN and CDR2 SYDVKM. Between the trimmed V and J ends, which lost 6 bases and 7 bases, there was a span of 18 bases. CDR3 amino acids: CASSPTEGGIEAFF. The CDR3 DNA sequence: TGTGCCAGCAGCCCGACTGAGGGTGGTATTGAAGCTTTCTTT.

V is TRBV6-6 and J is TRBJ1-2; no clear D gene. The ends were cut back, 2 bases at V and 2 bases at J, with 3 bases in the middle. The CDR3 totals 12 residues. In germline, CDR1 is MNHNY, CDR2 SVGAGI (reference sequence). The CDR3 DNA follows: TGTGCCAGCAGTTACAGCAACTATGGCTACACCTTC. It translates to CASSYSNYGYTF.

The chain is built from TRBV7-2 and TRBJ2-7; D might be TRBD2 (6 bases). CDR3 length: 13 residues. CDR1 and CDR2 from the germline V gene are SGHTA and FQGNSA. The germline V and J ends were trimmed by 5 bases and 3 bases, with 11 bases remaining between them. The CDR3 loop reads CASSPRGGYEQYF. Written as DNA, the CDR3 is TGTGCCAGCAGCCCGAGGGGAGGCTACGAGCAGTACTTC.

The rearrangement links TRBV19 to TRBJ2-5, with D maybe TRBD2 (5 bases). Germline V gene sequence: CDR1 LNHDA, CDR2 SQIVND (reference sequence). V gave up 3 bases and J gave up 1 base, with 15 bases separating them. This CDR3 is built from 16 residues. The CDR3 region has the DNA TGTGCCAGTAGTATCTCGGGATATTCAGCCCAAGAGACCCAGTACTTC. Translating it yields CASSISGYSAQETQYF.